This entry lists 32 T cell receptor beta chains sequenced from one sample in a study of blood T cell repertoires in COVID-19 (dated by TCRdb to about 2020). The method was the immunoSEQ multiplex PCR assay. TCRdb's version of the immuneACCESS table is confined to in-frame rearrangements and falls short of the full clone set. An unresolved V gene accounts for under half of the shortfall where checked; the remainder is of unknown origin. Across this sample there are 250,000 to 350,000 clones, with around 82% seen only once. Roughly 14% of the sample lies in the top ten. What was sequenced was peripheral blood. These TCRs come from a person aged 65 to 85 with COVID-19, enrolled during active disease.

The CDR3 sequence is CASGPGTRNEKLFF. In DNA, the CDR3 is TGTGCCAGCGGGCCCGGGACACGGAATGAAAAACTGTTTTTT. The chain links TRBV2 to TRBJ1-4, with D maybe TRBD1 (6 bases). The CDR3 length is 14 residues. V lost 8 bases and J 5 bases, leaving 15 bases between the germline ends. Germline V CDR1 and CDR2: SNHLY, FYNNEI. The full variable domain, its missing parts supplied by reference TRBV2 and TRBJ1-4, is EPEVTQTPSHQVTQMGQEVILRCVPISNHLYFYWYRQILGQKVEFLVSFYNNEISEKSEIFDDQFSVERPDGSNFTLKIRSTKLEDSAMYFCASGPGTRNEKLFFGSGTQLSVL.

V is TRBV19 and J is TRBJ1-1; weak D call: TRBD1 (5 bases). Germline-derived CDR1 and CDR2 are LNHDA and SQIVND (reference sequence). The CDR3 spans 15 residues. V was trimmed by 5 bases and J by 1 base, leaving 14 bases between them. The CDR3 is CASSPYRLSNTEAFF. As DNA, the CDR3 is TGTGCCAGTAGTCCATACAGGTTATCGAACACTGAAGCTTTCTTT.

The chain joins TRBV28 to TRBJ2-1; 11 bases map to TRBD2. The germline V gene has CDR1 MDHEN and CDR2 SYDVKM. V was clipped by 2 bases and J by 8 bases; unmatched bases: 5. The CDR3 sequence is 15 residues long. The DNA for the CDR3 is TGTGCCAGCAGTTTAATTCTAGCGGGAGGCCATGAGCAGTTCTTC. Translating it yields CASSLILAGGHEQFF.

Notes on this clone: The same CDR3 also results from other DNA sequences found in this sample. V usage is TRBV5-1 and J usage is TRBJ1-2; 7 bases map to TRBD1. The germline V gene encodes CDR1 SGHRS and CDR2 YFSETQ. Trimming took 0 bases from V and 4 from J; bases not matched to a gene: 3. This CDR3 region has 14 residues. CDR3: CASSLGQGSYGYTF. The CDR3 nucleotides are TGCGCCAGCAGCTTGGGACAGGGATCCTATGGCTACACCTTC.

The V call is TRBV2, the J call TRBJ1-1, with no clear D. V gave up 8 bases and J gave up 0 bases, with 13 bases separating them. CDR3 length: 14 amino acids. Germline loops: CDR1 SNHLY, CDR2 FYNNEI. Here the CDR3 reads CASREVLMNTEAFF. DNA of the CDR3: TGTGCCAGCCGGGAAGTACTAATGAACACTGAAGCTTTCTTT.

This clone showed up just once. The chain couples TRBV7-2 to TRBJ2-7; 8 nucleotides agree with TRBD2. Germline assignment: CDR1 SGHTA and CDR2 FQGNSA. The V gene end was trimmed by 3 bases and the J gene end by 12 bases; junction bases not matched to a gene: 10. This CDR3 is 13 amino acids long. CDR3 region: CASSFRAGDSWYF. In DNA form, the CDR3 reads TGTGCCAGCAGCTTTCGAGCGGGAGATTCTTGGTACTTC.

The rearrangement uses TRBV5-6 and TRBJ1-6, with 7 bases aligning to TRBD1. The CDR3 contains 12 residues. V lost 0 bases, J lost 14 bases, and 2 bases stayed unmatched. Germline CDR1 reads SGHDT; CDR2 reads YYEEEE. DNA of the CDR3: TGTGCCAGCAGCTTGGCCAGGGGGGCCCTCCACTTT. Its protein product is CASSLARGALHF.

This clone was detected a few times. This chain joins TRBV3-1 (or the pseudogene TRBV3-2) and TRBJ1-3, with 8 bases matching TRBD1. Germline V gene lookup returns CDR1 LGHDT and CDR2 YNNKEL (reference sequence). V shed 4 bases, J shed 3 bases, and the junction held 5 bases outside the gene matches. The CDR3 contains 15 residues. The CDR3 DNA is TGTGCCAGCAGCCTATCCACAGGGGGTGGAAACACCATATATTTT. This gives the protein CASSLSTGGGNTIYF.

The J gene is TRBJ2-3, the V gene TRBV24-1; 8 positions agree with TRBD2. Germline-derived CDR1 and CDR2 are KGHDR and SFDVKD. V gave up 4 bases and J gave up 5 bases; unmatched junction bases: 7. The CDR3 contains 15 residues. CDR3 sequence: CATSEVGLARDTQYF. CDR3 bases: TGTGCCACCAGTGAAGTAGGACTAGCAAGAGATACGCAGTATTTT.

V and J are TRBV6-5 and TRBJ2-7; 11 nucleotides align to TRBD2. V shed 5 bases, J shed 1 base, and the junction held 4 bases outside the gene matches. CDR1 MNHEY and CDR2 SVGAGI come from the germline V gene. The CDR3 runs to 15 residues. The CDR3 loop is CASSPLAGVSYEQYF. CDR3 sequence (DNA): TGTGCCAGCAGTCCACTAGCGGGGGTTTCCTACGAGCAGTACTTC.

This sequence joins TRBV5-4 and TRBJ1-2, with 8 bases aligning to TRBD1. J gave up 4 bases and V 4 bases, and 3 bases lay outside the gene matches. Germline V gene lookup returns CDR1 SGHNT and CDR2 YYREEE (reference sequence). This CDR3 has 13 residues. CDR3 DNA sequence: TGTGCCAGCAGCGAGGACAGGGCCTATGGCTACACCTTC. The encoded protein is CASSEDRAYGYTF. Using reference TRBV5-4 and TRBJ1-2 for the parts outside the CDR3, the full variable domain is ETGVTQSPTHLIKTRGQQVTLRCSSQSGHNTVSWYQQALGQGPQFIFQYYREEENGRGNFPPRFSGLQFPNYSSELNVNALELDDSALYLCASSEDRAYGYTFGSGTRLTVV.

J is TRBJ1-1 and V is TRBV19; possible D gene TRBD1, 6 bases. This CDR3 is 15 amino acids long. Germline lookup yields CDR1 LNHDA and CDR2 SQIVND (reference sequence). V was pared by 4 bases and J by 4 bases, with 16 bases between. CDR3 nucleotide sequence: TGTGCCAGTAGTAGATACCAGGGGCTGGGCACTGAAGCTTTCTTT. The encoded protein is CASSRYQGLGTEAFF.

The chain is built from TRBV27 and TRBJ2-7; D might be TRBD1 (6 bases). The V and J ends lost 4 bases and 6 bases respectively, with 19 bases between them. Per germline, CDR1 MNHEY and CDR2 SMNVEV (reference sequence). The CDR3 spans 15 residues. The CDR3 reads CASSSPGAGVSEQYF. DNA of the CDR3: TGTGCCAGCAGTTCCCCCGGGGCAGGGGTCTCCGAGCAGTACTTC.

Note on this clone: This CDR3 is also generated by other DNA sequences in the sample. The chain employs TRBV28 and TRBJ1-5; a weak D match, TRBD1 (6 bases). The germline V gene encodes CDR1 MDHEN and CDR2 SYDVKM. Deletions cut 6 bases from V and 0 bases from J, with 12 bases between. The length of the CDR3 is 15 residues. The CDR3 is CASSLRGASNQPQHF. In DNA, the CDR3 is TGTGCCAGCAGCCTACGGGGGGCTAGCAATCAGCCCCAGCATTTT. Filled out from reference TRBV28 and TRBJ1-5, the complete variable domain reads DVKVTQSSRYLVKRTGEKVFLECVQDMDHENMFWYRQDPGLGLRLIYFSYDVKMKEKGDIPEGYSVSREKKERFSLILESASTNQTSMYLCASSLRGASNQPQHFGDGTRLSIL.

The rearrangement uses TRBV3-1 (or the pseudogene TRBV3-2) and TRBJ2-3; TRBD2 agrees at 13 bases. CDR3 length: 17 residues. V lost 4 bases and J lost 2; bases outside the gene matches: 6. Germline V gene lookup returns CDR1 LGHDT and CDR2 YNNKEL (reference sequence). The DNA for the CDR3 is TGTGCCAGCAGCCCGTCACTAGCGGGGGGGACCACAGATACGCAGTATTTT. It codes for CASSPSLAGGTTDTQYF.

V is TRBV6-5 and J is TRBJ2-7, with D unclear. V lost 6 bases and J lost 7, with 16 bases in between. The CDR3 consists of 13 residues. Germline CDR1 is MNHEY and CDR2 is SVGAGI. The CDR3 loop is CASRTMSLREQYF. Here the CDR3 DNA reads TGTGCCAGCAGAACGATGAGTTTGCGGGAGCAGTACTTC.

This clone showed up just a few times. The gene calls are TRBV7-9 and TRBJ1-2; weak D call: TRBD1 (5 bases). With 4 bases removed from V and 3 bases from J, the gap between germline ends came to 9 bases. The germline V gene encodes CDR1 SEHNR and CDR2 FQNEAQ (reference sequence). The length of the CDR3 is 13 residues. The CDR3 DNA follows: TGTGCCAGCAGCTCAGGGACTTACTATGGCTACACCTTC. It yields the protein CASSSGTYYGYTF.

This sequence joins TRBV9 and TRBJ2-5; 8 nucleotides match TRBD1. Germline-derived CDR1 and CDR2 are SGDLS and YYNGEE. The junction had 21 bases not matched to a gene; V was cut back by 0 bases and J by 5 bases. The CDR3 spans 20 residues. The DNA of the CDR3 is TGTGCCAGCAGCGTAGACCCTTTTTCTACACGCAGGGGGCAGAGGGAGACCCAGTACTTC. Its protein product is CASSVDPFSTRRGQRETQYF.

This chain joins TRBV27 and TRBJ1-5; TRBD1 agrees at 9 bases. V dropped 6 bases and J dropped 10; count of bases not matched to a gene: 10. The CDR3 has 14 amino acids. The germline V gene encodes CDR1 MNHEY and CDR2 SMNVEV (reference sequence). CDR3 DNA sequence: TGTGCCAGCAGCTACCGGGACAGGGTCTATCCCCAGCATTTT. The encoded protein is CASSYRDRVYPQHF.

The chain links TRBV27 to TRBJ2-2; 8 bases agree with TRBD2. V shed 6 bases and J 1 base; nucleotides not matched to a gene: 10. CDR3 length: 17 amino acids. CDR1 and CDR2 from the germline V gene are MNHEY and SMNVEV (reference sequence). The CDR3 here is CASSFRGGNLNTGELFF. The CDR3 nucleotides are TGTGCCAGCAGCTTCCGCGGGGGGAACTTGAACACCGGGGAGCTGTTTTTT.

V is TRBV7-9 and J is TRBJ2-1; TRBD2 might be the D (5 bases). This CDR3 is 13 amino acids long. V lost 4 bases and J lost 10, with 14 bases in between. Germline CDR1 is SEHNR and CDR2 is FQNEAQ (reference sequence). The CDR3 DNA reads as TGTGCCAGCAGCTCAGATAGCGTTGAAGAGCAGTTCTTC. It yields the protein CASSSDSVEEQFF.

Regarding this clone: Since a far larger clone is one base different, this is likely a read error. The chain couples TRBV5-4 to TRBJ2-7; D is uncertain. Germline loops: CDR1 SGHNT, CDR2 YYREEE (reference sequence). Trimming took 3 bases from V and 3 from J, leaving 4 bases between them. This CDR3 has 11 residues. The chain's CDR3 is CASSSLYEQYF. DNA of the CDR3: TGTGCCAGCAGCTCCCTCTACGAGCAGTACTTC.

The J gene is TRBJ1-2, the V gene TRBV5-6, with D uncertain. The ends were cut back, 5 bases at V and 4 bases at J, with 21 bases in the middle. This CDR3 is 16 amino acids long. From germline, CDR1 is SGHDT and CDR2 YYEEEE. Written as DNA, the CDR3 is TGTGCCAGCAGAATCCTTAGGATGAGGGCAGTCTATGGCTACACCTTC. It is translated as CASRILRMRAVYGYTF.

This clone has just one count. This chain connects TRBV20-1 to TRBJ2-1; 8 bases map to TRBD2. The CDR3 sequence is 15 residues long. The V gene's germline CDR1 is DFQATT and CDR2 SNEGSKA (reference sequence). V was pared by 3 bases and J by 1 base, with 5 bases of the junction left unmatched. CDR3 in amino acids: CSASITSGSYNEQFF. The CDR3 coding sequence is TGCAGTGCTAGTATAACTAGCGGATCCTACAATGAGCAGTTCTTC.

CDR3: CATSPSRASYEQYF. The CDR3 DNA follows: TGTGCCACCAGCCCCTCGAGAGCGTCCTACGAGCAGTACTTC. The genes are TRBV15 and TRBJ2-7; D remains unclear. Between the trimmed V and J ends, which lost 5 bases and 1 base, there was a span of 12 bases. This CDR3 has 14 amino acids. Germline values: CDR1 LNHNV, CDR2 YYDKDF (reference sequence).

The chain couples TRBV5-6 to TRBJ1-6; D not certain. The CDR3 loop spans 13 amino acids. V was trimmed by 6 bases and J by 13 bases, leaving 17 bases between them. The germline CDR1 and CDR2 sequences are SGHDT and YYEEEE. CDR3 residues: CASTVPGSGPLHF. The CDR3, as DNA: TGTGCCAGCACCGTCCCGGGATCCGGGCCCCTCCACTTT. The full variable domain, in which reference TRBV5-6 and TRBJ1-6 provide the parts outside the CDR3, is DAGVTQSPTHLIKTRGQQVTLRCSPKSGHDTVSWYQQALGQGPQFIFQYYEEEERQRGNFPDRFSGHQFPNYSSELNVNALLLGDSALYLCASTVPGSGPLHFGNGTRLTVT.

The genes are TRBV7-6 and TRBJ2-2; 8 bases are shared with TRBD2. Germline CDR1 and CDR2: SGHVS and FNYEAQ. Trimming cost V 1 base and J 6 bases; bases outside gene matches: 10. This CDR3 is built from 17 residues. The CDR3 sequence is CASSLVSLAGTAGELFF. CDR3 DNA: TGTGCCAGCAGCTTAGTGTCGCTAGCGGGTACGGCCGGGGAGCTGTTTTTT.

The rearrangement links TRBV11-2 to TRBJ2-1, with D maybe TRBD1 (5 bases). V was shortened by 6 bases and J by 4 bases, with 16 bases between the two germline ends. CDR3 size: 15 residues. From germline, CDR1 is SGHAT and CDR2 FQNNGV. This CDR3 is CASRNLRAGYNEQFF. DNA of the CDR3: TGTGCCAGCAGGAACCTCAGGGCCGGATACAATGAGCAGTTCTTC. The full variable domain, completed using reference TRBV11-2 and TRBJ2-1, is EAGVAQSPRYKIIEKRQSVAFWCNPISGHATLYWYQQILGQGPKLLIQFQNNGVVDDSQLPKDRFSAERLKGVDSTLKIQPAKLEDSAVYLCASRNLRAGYNEQFFGPGTRLTVL.

The CDR3 DNA follows: TGTGCCAGCAGCCCCACAGGGTTTCAGGATAATTCACCCCTCCACTTT. It encodes CASSPTGFQDNSPLHF. The gene calls are TRBV7-6 and TRBJ1-6; D is possibly TRBD1 (6 bases). This CDR3 has 16 amino acids. Germline lookup yields CDR1 SGHVS and CDR2 FNYEAQ. V dropped 5 bases and J dropped 5 bases, with 16 bases sitting between them.

J is TRBJ1-2 and V is TRBV28; D possibly corresponds to TRBD1 (6 bases). The CDR3 has 16 residues. V was cut by 7 bases and J by 3 bases, with 21 bases left in between. Germline V CDR1 and CDR2: MDHEN, SYDVKM. CDR3 sequence (DNA): TGTGCCAGCACCCCCCAGCAGGGGCAAGGACACTATGGCTACACCTTC. This encodes CASTPQQGQGHYGYTF.

This chain joins TRBV3-1 (or the pseudogene TRBV3-2) and TRBJ2-1; D is perhaps TRBD1 (6 bases). V lost 0 bases and J lost 4, with 10 bases in between. The germline V gene has CDR1 LGHDT and CDR2 YNNKEL (reference sequence). The length of the CDR3 is 15 residues. CDR3 amino acids: CASSQDGTTYNEQFF. DNA of the CDR3: TGTGCCAGCAGCCAAGATGGGACAACTTACAATGAGCAGTTCTTC.

The rearrangement links TRBV30 to TRBJ2-7; D perhaps matches TRBD1 (6 bases). The CDR3 loop spans 14 amino acids. Germline V gene sequence: CDR1 GTSNPN, CDR2 SVGIG (reference sequence). V lost 3 bases and J 1 base, leaving 13 bases between the germline ends. CDR3: CAWSRTVPSYEQYF. The CDR3 nucleotides are TGTGCCTGGAGCAGGACAGTTCCTTCCTACGAGCAGTACTTC.